This TCR beta chain was captured by sequencing in a study of CD8 T cells in ankylosing spondylitis. Study-wide results and caveats: What seemed typical of ankylosing spondylitis blood was a TCR beta motif built from several highly homologous variants. Disease-associated clones were CD8+ and fairly uncommon in peripheral blood.

This clonotype occurred a few times. Its antigen is undetermined. TCRdb reanalysed the 5' RACE reads using MiXCR and keeps one entry per CDR3 protein. The table lists around 770,000 distinct CDR3 sequences, 10% to 15% of them singletons, with 0.51% in the top ten. Germline CDR1 reads SGHKS; CDR2 reads YYEKEE (reference sequence). With 5 bases clipped from V and 7 bases from J, the junction kept 3 bases outside the gene matches. CDR3 length: 13 amino acids. Sequenced sample: blood, either unsorted or a sorted T cell fraction (not recorded which). This chain joins TRBV5-5 and TRBJ1-6, with 7 bases lining up with TRBD1. The sequence came from a male donor with ankylosing spondylitis. The CDR3 DNA is TGTGCCAGCAGATGGGACAGCAATTCACCCCTCCACTTT. Amino acid sequence: CASRWDSNSPLHF.